Following are 3 T cell receptor beta chains from one sample sequenced in a study of molecular identifiers for immune sequencing clone quantification. TCRdb recomputed calls from the PCR reads with MiXCR, one row per CDR3 protein. The sample has tens of thousands of distinct CDR3 sequences, 17% seen once; the top ten hold more than 0.75%. The sample consisted of naive CD8+ T cells from blood, with Jurkat cell RNA spiked in. Sample subset: FACS-sorted CD8+CD4-CCR7+CD45RA+ naive T cells. These receptors came from a human donor in good health. Some libraries in this study had Jurkat cell RNA spiked in.

This clonotype showed up many times. This chain uses TRBV6-1 with TRBJ2-3; 11 positions match TRBD2. Germline CDR1 and CDR2: MNHNS and SASEGT. There are 16 residues in the CDR3. The V and J ends lost 3 bases and 2 bases, in that order; junction bases with no gene match: 4. The CDR3 bases are TGTGCCAGCAGTGAGCTGACTAGCGGGACCACAGATACGCAGTATTTT. This gives the protein CASSELTSGTTDTQYF.

At least ten counts were recorded for this clonotype. The V and J genes are TRBV19 and TRBJ2-6; no firm D call. V dropped 7 bases and J dropped 1 base, with 11 bases sitting between them. Germline CDR1 is LNHDA and CDR2 is SQIVND (reference sequence). The CDR3 runs to 15 residues. CDR3 coding DNA: TGTGCCAGTAAAAGCCCAGAATCTGGGGCCAACGTCCTGACTTTC. Protein product: CASKSPESGANVLTF.

This clonotype was observed many times. This chain joins TRBV9 and TRBJ1-1; D unclear. V was shortened by 0 bases and J by 1 base, with 10 bases between the two germline ends. CDR3 length equals 15 residues. Germline V gives CDR1 SGDLS, CDR2 YYNGEE. The CDR3 spells CASSVVGSPNTEAFF. In nucleotides, the CDR3 is TGTGCCAGCAGCGTAGTCGGGAGCCCGAACACTGAAGCTTTCTTT.